This TCR beta chain came from a study of PD-1 and CTLA-4 blockade in melanoma. The germline gives CDR1 SEHNR, CDR2 FQNEAQ (reference sequence). This CDR3 is 14 amino acids long. The V gene lost 4 bases and the J gene lost 2 bases, with 12 bases spanning the gap. Produced via immunoSEQ multiplex PCR; TCRdb's table is partial and in-frame only. The sample yields around 32,000 clones, approximately 91% seen once. The sample in question was CD8+ T cells from peripheral blood, obtained before anti-PD-1 treatment. The receptor comes from a human donor with melanoma. The chain is built from TRBV7-9 and TRBJ2-7; the D is unclear. CDR3 loop: CASSSVGRPYEQYF. CDR3 DNA: TGTGCCAGCAGCTCGGTAGGACGACCCTACGAGCAGTACTTC. The entire variable domain, with the rest obtained from reference TRBV7-9 and TRBJ2-7, is as follows: DTGVSQNPRHKITKRGQNVTFRCDPISEHNRLYWYRQTLGQGPEFLTYFQNEAQLEKSRLLSDRFSAERPKGSFSTLEIQRTEQGDSAMYLCASSSVGRPYEQYFGPGTRLTVT.